A selection of T cell receptor beta chains follows, all from one sample in a study of OX40 agonist ivuxolimab in advanced cancers. Clones were read by immunoSEQ multiplex PCR, and TCRdb kept only the in-frame ones, dropping some. The sample carries tens of thousands of clones, less than 95% recorded once. The specimen was CD4+ or CD8+ T cells sorted from blood, collected in a trial of the OX40 agonist ivuxolimab. Every receptor here comes from an adult with an advanced solid tumor such as melanoma, head and neck, liver or kidney cancer. Both conserved end residues are part of each CDR3. A D gene is named only where the DNA matches it firmly. A row's size may be missing; if present it is once, few, many or a size class.

D	J	size	V	CDR3	DNA
-	TRBJ1-5	-	TRBV4-1	CASSQETGPQPQHF	TGCGCCAGCAGCCAAGAGACAGGCCCGCAGCCCCAGCATTTT
TRBD2	TRBJ2-2	-	TRBV28	CASGTSGEAGELFF	TGTGCCAGTGGGACTAGCGGGGAGGCCGGGGAGCTGTTTTTT
-	TRBJ1-1	-	TRBV13	CASSLGREDTEAFF	TGTGCCAGCAGCTTAGGTAGGGAGGACACTGAAGCTTTCTTT
-	TRBJ1-6	-	TRBV27	CASSSHSDNSPLHF	TGTGCCAGCAGTTCTCACAGCGATAATTCACCCCTCCACTTT
TRBD1	TRBJ2-2	-	TRBV29-1	CSVRDRSRTNTGELFF	TGCAGCGTTCGGGACAGGAGCCGAACGAACACCGGGGAGCTGTTTTTT
TRBD1	TRBJ2-5	-	TRBV5-1	CASSPGQGGQETQYF	TGCGCCAGCAGCCCAGGACAGGGGGGTCAAGAGACCCAGTACTTC
-	TRBJ1-1	-	TRBV18	CASSHGQLNTEAFF	TGTGCCAGCTCACACGGACAGCTGAACACTGAAGCTTTCTTT
TRBD1	TRBJ2-2	-	TRBV6-5	CASSYSDRVYTGELFF	TGTGCCAGCAGTTACTCGGACAGGGTGTACACCGGGGAGCTGTTTTTT
TRBD2	TRBJ2-2	-	TRBV30	CAWSGLTSGGSGELFF	TGTGCCTGGAGTGGACTAACTAGCGGGGGTAGCGGGGAGCTGTTTTTT
-	TRBJ2-2	-	TRBV19	CASGAIQSGELFF	TGTGCCAGTGGTGCTATCCAGTCCGGGGAGCTGTTTTTT
TRBD1	TRBJ1-2	-	TRBV6-5	CASSLQGTNYGYTF	TGTGCCAGCAGTCTACAGGGGACAAACTATGGCTACACCTTC
TRBD1	TRBJ1-2	once	TRBV13	CASSLRDREYGYTF	TGTGCCAGCAGCTTACGGGACAGGGAGTATGGCTACACCTTC
-	TRBJ1-3	-	TRBV11-3	CASSRSGAGNTIYF	TGTGCCAGCAGCCGGTCGGGTGCTGGAAACACCATATATTTT
TRBD1	TRBJ1-1	-	TRBV5-6	CASSPGQFVTEAFF	TGTGCCAGCAGCCCGGGACAGTTTGTCACTGAAGCTTTCTTT
-	TRBJ1-5	-	TRBV6-5	CASSSDRFNQPQHF	TGTGCCAGCAGTTCCGACAGATTCAATCAGCCCCAGCATTTT
TRBD2	TRBJ2-2	-	TRBV9	CASSKTSGTGELFF	TGTGCCAGCAGCAAGACTAGCGGCACCGGGGAGCTGTTTTTT
-	TRBJ1-2	-	TRBV5-1	CASSPGVTNYGYTF	TGCGCCAGCAGCCCTGGAGTTACTAACTATGGCTACACCTTC
TRBD2	TRBJ2-3	-	TRBV13	CASSLGGGPTDTQYF	TGTGCCAGCAGCTTGGGCGGGGGACCCACAGATACGCAGTATTTT
TRBD1	TRBJ1-1	-	TRBV27	CASSPRTGFGEAFF	TGTGCCAGCAGTCCGCGGACAGGGTTCGGTGAAGCTTTCTTT
-	TRBJ1-2	once	TRBV27	CASRLTQDNPNYGYTF	TGTGCCAGCAGGTTAACTCAGGATAACCCTAACTATGGCTACACCTTC
-	TRBJ2-3	-	TRBV5-5	CASSLGWSTDTQYF	TGTGCCAGCAGCTTGGGGTGGAGCACAGATACGCAGTATTTT
TRBD1	TRBJ1-6	few	TRBV2	CASGDRGESPLHF	TGTGCCAGCGGGGACAGGGGAGAATCACCCCTCCACTTT
-	TRBJ1-5	-	TRBV6-1	CASSERPGGGDGPQHF	TGTGCCAGCAGTGAACGTCCGGGAGGGGGTGACGGACCCCAGCATTTT
-	TRBJ2-1	-	TRBV5-5	CASSKRVLLNEQFF	TGTGCCAGCAGCAAAAGGGTTCTTCTGAATGAGCAGTTCTTC
-	TRBJ1-2	-	TRBV11-2	CASSLSAVGYGYTF	TGTGCCAGCAGCTTATCGGCTGTGGGGTATGGCTACACCTTC
-	TRBJ2-4	-	TRBV6-1	CASREGQNKNIQYF	TGTGCCAGCAGGGAAGGACAGAACAAAAACATTCAGTACTTC
-	TRBJ2-7	-	TRBV2	CASSERNRYYEQYF	TGTGCCAGCAGTGAACGTAACAGGTACTACGAGCAGTACTTC
TRBD2	TRBJ2-1	few	TRBV6-1	CGGGSGGSNEQFF	TGCGGTGGGGGAAGCGGGGGGAGCAATGAGCAGTTCTTC
-	TRBJ2-2	-	TRBV29-1	CSAPSGNTGELFF	TGCAGCGCGCCCTCAGGGAACACCGGGGAGCTGTTTTTT
-	TRBJ2-7	-	TRBV6-5	CASSPAVGYEQYF	TGTGCCAGCAGCCCGGCAGTAGGATACGAGCAGTACTTC
TRBD1	TRBJ1-2	-	TRBV4-1	CASSQGDREGYGYTF	TGCGCCAGCAGCCAGGGGGACAGGGAGGGCTATGGCTACACCTTC
-	TRBJ1-1	few	TRBV30	CAWSVDNTEAFF	TGTGCCTGGAGTGTCGACAACACTGAAGCTTTCTTT
TRBD1	TRBJ1-3	-	TRBV5-5	CASSQQTGTSGNTIYF	TGTGCCAGCAGCCAGCAGACAGGGACATCTGGAAACACCATATATTTT